This T cell receptor (beta chain) was retrieved from a study of early stage breast cancer tumors. About the study: About 70% of the 16 invasive tumors were ER+, PR+ and HER2-. Study-level points and caveats: Enriched TCRB sequences shared across patients were mostly commonly generated sequences.

The repertoire was sequenced with immunoSEQ multiplex PCR; TCRdb's copy has only in-frame clones and lacks some. The profile shows about 11,000 clones, roughly 69% of them singletons. This CDR3 comprises 17 residues. Unmatched junction bases numbered 8, after V lost 5 bases and J lost 1 base. Germline lookup yields CDR1 SGHAT and CDR2 FQDESV (reference sequence). On this clone: Its matching antigen is unknown.

About 17-50 mg of tumor tissue was diced per sample. V usage is TRBV11-1 and J usage is TRBJ2-2; 9 bases map to TRBD1. Material: breast tumor tissue. The sequence came from a person aged 40 to 49 with breast cancer. This CDR3 reads CASSPRTGAKNTGELFF. In DNA, the CDR3 is TGTGCCAGCAGCCCTAGGACAGGGGCCAAGAACACCGGGGAGCTGTTTTTT.